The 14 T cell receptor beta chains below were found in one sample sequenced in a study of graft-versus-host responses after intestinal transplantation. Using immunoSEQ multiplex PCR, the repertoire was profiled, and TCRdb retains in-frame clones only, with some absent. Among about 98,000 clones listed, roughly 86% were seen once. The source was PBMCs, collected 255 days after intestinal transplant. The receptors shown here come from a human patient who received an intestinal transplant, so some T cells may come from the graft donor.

This CDR3 is CASSPQTGSYGYTF. In DNA, the CDR3 is TGTGCCAGCAGCCCCCAGACGGGCTCCTATGGCTACACCTTC. The chain links TRBV6-1 to TRBJ1-2; unclear D gene. The CDR3 has 14 residues. Germline-derived CDR1 and CDR2 are MNHNS and SASEGT. With 6 bases removed from V and 4 bases from J, the gap between germline ends came to 15 bases.

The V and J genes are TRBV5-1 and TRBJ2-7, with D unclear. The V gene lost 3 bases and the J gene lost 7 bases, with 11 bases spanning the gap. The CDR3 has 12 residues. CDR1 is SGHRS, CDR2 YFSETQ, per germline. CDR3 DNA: TGCGCCAGCAGCTCCGACGGTTTAGAGCAGTACTTC. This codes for CASSSDGLEQYF.

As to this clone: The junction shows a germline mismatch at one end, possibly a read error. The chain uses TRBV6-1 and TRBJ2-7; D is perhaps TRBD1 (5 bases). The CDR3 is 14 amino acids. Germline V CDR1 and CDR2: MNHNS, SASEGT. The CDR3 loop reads CANSEHGRADEQYF. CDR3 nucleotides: TGTGCCAACAGTGAGCACGGCAGGGCGGACGAGCAGTACTTC.

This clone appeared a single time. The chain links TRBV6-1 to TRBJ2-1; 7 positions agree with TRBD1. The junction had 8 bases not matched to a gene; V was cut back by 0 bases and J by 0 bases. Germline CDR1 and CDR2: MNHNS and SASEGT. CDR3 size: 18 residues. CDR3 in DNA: TGTGCCAGCAGTGAAGCCGTCTCCCGGGACAGCTCCTACAATGAGCAGTTCTTC. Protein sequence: CASSEAVSRDSSYNEQFF.

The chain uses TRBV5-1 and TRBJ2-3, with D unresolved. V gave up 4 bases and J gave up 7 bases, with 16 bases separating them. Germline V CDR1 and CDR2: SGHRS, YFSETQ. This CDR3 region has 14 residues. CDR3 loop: CASSPTLIDNTQYF. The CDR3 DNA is TGCGCCAGCAGCCCGACCCTGATTGATAATACGCAGTATTTT.

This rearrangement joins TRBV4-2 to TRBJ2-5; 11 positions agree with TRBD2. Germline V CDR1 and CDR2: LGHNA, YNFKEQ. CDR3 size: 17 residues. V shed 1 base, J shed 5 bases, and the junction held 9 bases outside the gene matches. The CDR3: CASSQVGSGGAGETQYF. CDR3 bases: TGTGCCAGCAGCCAAGTCGGTAGCGGGGGGGCCGGGGAGACCCAGTACTTC.

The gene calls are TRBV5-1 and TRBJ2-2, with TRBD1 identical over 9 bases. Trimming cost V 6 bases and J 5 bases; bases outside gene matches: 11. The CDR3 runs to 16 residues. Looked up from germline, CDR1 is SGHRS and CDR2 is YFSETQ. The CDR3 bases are TGCGCCAGCACCCCAAGCTGGGACAGGGAAACCGGGGAGCTGTTTTTT. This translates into CASTPSWDRETGELFF.

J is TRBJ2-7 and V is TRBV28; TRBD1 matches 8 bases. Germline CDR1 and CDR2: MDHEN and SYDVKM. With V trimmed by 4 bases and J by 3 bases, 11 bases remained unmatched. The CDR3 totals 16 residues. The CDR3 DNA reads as TGTGCCAGCAGTTCTACCCGGACAGGGTTTCACTACGAGCAGTACTTC. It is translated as CASSSTRTGFHYEQYF.

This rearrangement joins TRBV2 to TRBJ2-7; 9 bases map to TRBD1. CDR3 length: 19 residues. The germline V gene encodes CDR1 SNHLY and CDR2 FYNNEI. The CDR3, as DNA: TGTGTCAGCAGTGAAGCGCTCGACTCTGGTGGGACAGGGTTCTACGAGCAGTACGTC. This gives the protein CVSSEALDSGGTGFYEQYV.

CDR3 loop: CASSYRTSGAPQYF. DNA of the CDR3: TGTGCCAGCAGTTACCGTACTAGCGGCGCTCCGCAGTATTTT. J is TRBJ2-3 and V is TRBV6-5, with 8 bases matching TRBD2. V lost 2 bases and J lost 10; bases outside the gene matches: 8. Per germline, CDR1 MNHEY and CDR2 SVGAGI. CDR3 size: 14 residues.

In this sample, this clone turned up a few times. The DNA of the CDR3 is TGTGCCAGCAGTTTATGGTCGACAGGGGGGGATAACTATGGCTACACCTTC. The encoded protein is CASSLWSTGGDNYGYTF. The chain employs TRBV27 and TRBJ1-2, with TRBD1 matching over 9 bases. The CDR3 has 17 residues. The V segment lost 1 base and the J segment 1 base; nucleotides outside the gene matches: 7. Germline V gives CDR1 MNHEY, CDR2 SMNVEV (reference sequence).

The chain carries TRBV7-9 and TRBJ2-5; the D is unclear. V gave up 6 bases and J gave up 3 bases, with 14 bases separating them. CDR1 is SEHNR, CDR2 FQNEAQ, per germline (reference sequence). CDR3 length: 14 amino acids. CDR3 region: CASRAGPEEETQYF. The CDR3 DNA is TGTGCCAGCAGGGCCGGACCTGAGGAAGAGACCCAGTACTTC.

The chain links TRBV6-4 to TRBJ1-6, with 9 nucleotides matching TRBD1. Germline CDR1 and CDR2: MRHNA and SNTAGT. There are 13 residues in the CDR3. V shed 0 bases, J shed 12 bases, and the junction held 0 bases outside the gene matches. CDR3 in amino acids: CASSDSGQGPLHF. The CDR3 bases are TGTGCCAGCAGTGACTCGGGACAGGGACCCCTCCACTTT.

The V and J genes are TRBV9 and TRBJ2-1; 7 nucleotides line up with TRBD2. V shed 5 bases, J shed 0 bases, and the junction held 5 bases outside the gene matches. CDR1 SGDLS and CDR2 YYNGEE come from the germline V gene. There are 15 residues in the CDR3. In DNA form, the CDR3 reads TGTGCCAGCAGGTACGGGGGGAACTCCTACAATGAGCAGTTCTTC. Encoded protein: CASRYGGNSYNEQFF.